Listed below are T cell receptor beta chains from one sample, sequenced in a study of blood T cells in healthy people across ages. MiXCR, applied by TCRdb to the 5' RACE reads, yields one record per CDR3 protein. The repertoire holds around 1,500,000 distinct CDR3 sequences, 28% seen once, with 6.5% to 8.5% in the top ten. The sample taken for sequencing was blood. The receptors here all came from a woman aged 25 to 45 in good health. CDR3s include the opening cysteine and the closing phenylalanine or tryptophan. A D gene is named only where the DNA matches it firmly. Clone size, where shown, is once, few, many, or a class for clones that have expanded.

>TRBJ1-2|TRBV29-1|many|NA
TGCAGCGTTGGAGCCGGAGGGGCCTATGGCTACACCTTC
CSVGAGGAYGYTF
>TRBJ1-2|TRBV6-5|NA|NA
TGTGCCGGCAGTTACTCGATAGGGTATGGCTACACCTTC
CAGSYSIGYGYTF
>TRBJ1-5|TRBV6-6|NA|NA
TGTGCCAGCAGTTCCCAAGGACGGTATAGCAATCAGCCCCAGCATTTT
CASSSQGRYSNQPQHF
>TRBJ2-1|TRBV15|NA|NA
TGTGCCACCAGCATGGGGGTGGGTGAGCAGTTCTTC
CATSMGVGEQFF
>TRBJ1-1|TRBV20-1|NA|NA
TGCAGTGCTTATTCAAGACGGAGCACTGAAGCTTTCTTT
CSAYSRRSTEAFF
>TRBJ1-1|TRBV20-1|few|NA
TGCAGTGCTGACGGGGGATACACTGAAGCTTTCTTT
CSADGGYTEAFF
>TRBJ2-7|TRBV28|NA|NA
TGTGCCAGCGGGGGGCGGATCATTACCTACGAGCAGTACTTC
CASGGRIITYEQYF
>TRBJ1-2|TRBV13|few|NA
TGTGCCAGCAGCCGGGACCTACAGGGAACTAGCTACACCTTC
CASSRDLQGTSYTF
>TRBJ2-5|TRBV28|many|NA
TGTGCCAGCAGTGTCGGGACACTACAAGAGACCCAGTACTTC
CASSVGTLQETQYF
>TRBJ2-4|TRBV5-1|NA|TRBD2
TGCGCCAGCAGCCGGGGACTAGCGGGAGGGACCAAAAACATTCAGTACTTC
CASSRGLAGGTKNIQYF
>TRBJ2-3|TRBV18|NA|NA
TGTGCCAGCTCACCATGGGGGACTAGCACAGATACGCAGTATTTT
CASSPWGTSTDTQYF
>TRBJ2-2|TRBV11-2|NA|NA
TGTGCCAGCAACATGGCATCGGGGAACACCGGGGAGCTGTTTTTT
CASNMASGNTGELFF
>TRBJ2-7|TRBV7-2|few|TRBD2
TGTGCCAGCAGCGCCCGGACTAGCGGACCCTACGAGCAGTACTTC
CASSARTSGPYEQYF
>TRBJ2-1|TRBV5-1|few|NA
TGCGCCAGCTCTGGGGGTGGGGAAAGTGAGCAGTTCTTC
CASSGGGESEQFF
>TRBJ2-5|TRBV6-5|NA|TRBD2
TGTGCCAGCAGTTCGGGAGGGGAGGCGGGGGGACCCCAGGAGACCCAGTACTTC
CASSSGGEAGGPQETQYF
>TRBJ2-7|TRBV20-1|NA|TRBD2
TGCAGTGCTAGAGGCGTAATAGCGGGAGGGCCGTACGAGAAGTACTTC
CSARGVIAGGPYEKYF
>TRBJ2-3|TRBV3-1|NA|NA
TGTGCCAGCAGCCAAGACGCCTCAGCGGGTCGGTCGGAGTATTTT
CASSQDASAGRSEYF
>TRBJ2-1|TRBV3-1|few|NA
TGTGCCAGCAGAACGTACAGGGCAATCTACAATGAGCAGTTCTTC
CASRTYRAIYNEQFF
>TRBJ2-5|TRBV7-2|many|TRBD1
TGTGCCAGCAGCCTCAGGGGGACCGACCAAGAGACCCAGTACTTC
CASSLRGTDQETQYF
>TRBJ2-1|TRBV6-6|few|TRBD2
TGTGCCAGCAGTGACACGAGCGGGGGCCGTTACAATGAGCAGTTCTTC
CASSDTSGGRYNEQFF
>TRBJ2-3|TRBV2|few|TRBD1
TGTGCCAGCAGTGCACAGGGGATGAGCACAGATACGCAGTATTTT
CASSAQGMSTDTQYF
>TRBJ2-7|TRBV7-2|NA|NA
TGTGCCAGCAGCTTAGATTTCGGCAGGGACGAGCAGTACTTC
CASSLDFGRDEQYF
>TRBJ1-2|TRBV20-1|NA|TRBD1
TGCAGTGGGAGGGACAGGAATGGCTATGGCTACACCTTC
CSGRDRNGYGYTF
>TRBJ2-4|TRBV12-3/TRBV12-4|NA|NA
TGTGCCAGCAGTTTTATGGGGGTCCCGATTCAGTACTTC
CASSFMGVPIQYF
>TRBJ2-5|TRBV6-2/TRBV6-3|many|NA
TGTGCCAGCAGTTTTGGGACATACCAAGAGACCCAGTACTTC
CASSFGTYQETQYF
>TRBJ1-4|TRBV5-1|NA|NA
TGCGCCAGCAGCAGAGATAATTCCTATGAAAAACTGTTTTTT
CASSRDNSYEKLFF
>TRBJ2-3|TRBV7-9|many|NA
TGTGCCAGCAGCCTGGACTTCCCCACAGATACGCAGTATTTT
CASSLDFPTDTQYF
>TRBJ2-7|TRBV6-5|NA|NA
TGTGCCAGCAGCATCCGGGACACGTCCTACGAGCAGTACTTC
CASSIRDTSYEQYF
>TRBJ2-1|TRBV4-3|many|TRBD2
TGCGCCAGCAGCCAAGAACGGACTAGCGGGAGGTGGAAGCAGTTCTTC
CASSQERTSGRWKQFF
>TRBJ2-7|TRBV7-9|few|NA
TGTGCCAGCAGCTTAGGGGCGCTCCCCTGCGAGCAGTACTTC
CASSLGALPCEQYF
>TRBJ2-1|TRBV30|NA|TRBD2
TGTGCCTGGAGTGTGTCTTCTGGCGGGGGGGACAATGAGCAGTTCTTC
CAWSVSSGGGDNEQFF
>TRBJ1-2|TRBV7-9|few|NA
TGTGCCAGCAGCCCCCCCGACTTTAACTATGGCTACACCTTC
CASSPPDFNYGYTF
>TRBJ2-1|TRBV11-2|NA|NA
TGTGCCAGCAGCTTATACGCGAGCCCCCAAGAGACCCAGTTCTTC
CASSLYASPQETQFF
>TRBJ2-5|TRBV20-1|few|NA
TGCAGTGCTAGAGGCGGAACTCGAGAAGAGACCCAGTACTTC
CSARGGTREETQYF
>TRBJ2-4|TRBV20-1|few|NA
TGCAGTGCCCCGGGCCCGAGCAAAAACATTCAGTACTTC
CSAPGPSKNIQYF
>TRBJ2-7|TRBV20-1|many|NA
TGCAGTGCTAGAGTTTCCCCGGGACTTACCTACGAGCAGTACTTC
CSARVSPGLTYEQYF
>TRBJ2-1|TRBV12-3/TRBV12-4|once|TRBD2
TGTGCCAGCGGGGAGGGACTAGCGGAATGGAATGAGCAGTTCTTC
CASGEGLAEWNEQFF
>TRBJ2-7|TRBV7-9|NA|NA
TGTGCCAGCAGCCCAACCGGAGGGGCGGTAGACTACGAGCAGTACTTC
CASSPTGGAVDYEQYF